This paragraph reports one TCR beta chain. Its antigen is not identified. Using a J-beta primer mix together with a sample-barcoded 5' primer, a second PCR was run for about 6 to 12 cycles. TCRdb re-called the 5' RACE reads through MiXCR, storing one row per CDR3 protein. The data contain roughly 1,000,000 distinct CDR3 sequences, roughly a quarter of them singletons. The CDR3 extends over 16 amino acids. CDR1 SGHTA and CDR2 FQGNSA come from the germline V gene. The V and J ends lost 3 bases and 5 bases respectively, with 20 bases between them. The record originates from a study of blood T cells in healthy people across ages. Regarding the study as a whole: The recorded TCR beta diversity per million T cells decreased in a roughly linear manner with age.

These data were likewise used in another study, on T cells of mothers and their children. That paper states: RNA that had been extracted went wholly into cDNA synthesis, at roughly 1.5 ug per 15 ul. Not a single persistent microchimeric T cell clone was detected.

The chain has TRBV7-2 and TRBJ2-7; a possible D gene is TRBD1 (5 bases). This TCR came from a girl aged 2 to 10 in good health. The sample comprised blood. CDR3 DNA sequence: TGTGCCAGCAGCTTGTCGATCGGCAGGGCGATCCACGAGCAGTACTTC. Translating gives CASSLSIGRAIHEQYF.